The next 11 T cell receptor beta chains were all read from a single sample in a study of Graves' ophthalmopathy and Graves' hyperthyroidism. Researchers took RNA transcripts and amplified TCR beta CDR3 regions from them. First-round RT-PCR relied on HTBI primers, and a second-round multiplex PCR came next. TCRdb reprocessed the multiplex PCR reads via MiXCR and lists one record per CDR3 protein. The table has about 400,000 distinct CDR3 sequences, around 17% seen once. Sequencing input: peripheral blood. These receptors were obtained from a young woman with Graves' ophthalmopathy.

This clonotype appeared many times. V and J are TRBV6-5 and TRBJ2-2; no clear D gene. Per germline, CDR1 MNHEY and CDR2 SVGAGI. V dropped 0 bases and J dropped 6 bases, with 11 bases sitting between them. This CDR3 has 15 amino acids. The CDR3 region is CASSYSSSQAGELFF. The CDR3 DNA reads TGTGCCAGCAGTTACTCTTCCTCACAAGCCGGGGAGCTGTTTTTT.

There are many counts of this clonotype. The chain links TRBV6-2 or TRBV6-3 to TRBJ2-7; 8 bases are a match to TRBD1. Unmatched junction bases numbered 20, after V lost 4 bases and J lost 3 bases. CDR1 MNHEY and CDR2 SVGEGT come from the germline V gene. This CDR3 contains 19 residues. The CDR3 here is CASSSDPLSSDRDLYEQYF. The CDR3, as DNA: TGTGCCAGCAGTTCTGACCCCCTTAGTTCGGACAGGGATCTCTACGAGCAGTACTTC.

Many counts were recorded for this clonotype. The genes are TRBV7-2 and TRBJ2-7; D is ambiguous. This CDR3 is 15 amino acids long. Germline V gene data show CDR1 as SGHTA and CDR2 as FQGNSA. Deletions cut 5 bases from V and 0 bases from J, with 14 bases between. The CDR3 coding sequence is TGTGCCAGCAGCCCCATGACGGTGAGCTCCTACGAGCAGTACTTC. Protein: CASSPMTVSSYEQYF.

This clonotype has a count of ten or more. DNA for the CDR3: TGTGCCACCAGCAGAGTACGGTGGAGGAGTGAAGCTTTCTTT. Translating it yields CATSRVRWRSEAFF. The chain couples TRBV15 to TRBJ1-1; D gene unclear. This CDR3 region has 14 residues. Germline V CDR1 and CDR2: LNHNV, YYDKDF (reference sequence). Trimming removed 1 base at V and 7 bases at J, with 13 bases between.

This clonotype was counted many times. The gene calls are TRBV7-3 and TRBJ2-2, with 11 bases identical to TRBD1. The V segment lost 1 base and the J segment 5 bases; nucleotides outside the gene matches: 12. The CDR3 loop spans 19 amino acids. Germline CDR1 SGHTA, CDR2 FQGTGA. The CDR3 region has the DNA TGTGCCAGCAGCTTAATCGAGGCCGGGACAGGGGGAGTAACCGGGGAGCTGTTTTTT. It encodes CASSLIEAGTGGVTGELFF.

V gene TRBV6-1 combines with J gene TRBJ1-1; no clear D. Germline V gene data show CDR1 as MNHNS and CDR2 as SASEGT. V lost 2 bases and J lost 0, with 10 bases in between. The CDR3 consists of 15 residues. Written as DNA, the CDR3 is TGTGCCAGCAGTGAAATGATAGTACTGAACACTGAAGCTTTCTTT. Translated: CASSEMIVLNTEAFF.

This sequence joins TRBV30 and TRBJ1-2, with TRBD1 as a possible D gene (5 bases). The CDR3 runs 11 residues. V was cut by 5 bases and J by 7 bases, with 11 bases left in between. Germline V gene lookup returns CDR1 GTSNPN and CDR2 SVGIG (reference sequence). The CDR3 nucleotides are TGTGCCTGGGGCCGGGGCCTTGGCTACACCTTC. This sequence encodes CAWGRGLGYTF.

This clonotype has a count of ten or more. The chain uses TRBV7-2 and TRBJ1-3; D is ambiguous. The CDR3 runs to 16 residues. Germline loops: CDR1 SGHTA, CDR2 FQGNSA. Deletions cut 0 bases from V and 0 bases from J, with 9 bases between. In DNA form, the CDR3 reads TGTGCCAGCAGCTTAGCTCGGCCGAGCTCTGGAAACACCATATATTTT. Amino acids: CASSLARPSSGNTIYF. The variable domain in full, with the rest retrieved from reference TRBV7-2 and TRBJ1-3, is GAGVSQSPSNKVTEKGKDVELRCDPISGHTALYWYRQSLGQGLEFLIYFQGNSAPDKSGLPSDRFSAERTGGSVSTLTIQRTQQEDSAVYLCASSLARPSSGNTIYFGEGSWLTVV.

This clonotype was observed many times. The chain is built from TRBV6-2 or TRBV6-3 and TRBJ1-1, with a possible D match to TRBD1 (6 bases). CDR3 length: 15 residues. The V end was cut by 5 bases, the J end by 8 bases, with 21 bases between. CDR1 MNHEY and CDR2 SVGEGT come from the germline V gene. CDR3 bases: TGTGCCAGCAGTCCGGCCCTTTTTGTCGGGGGCGAAGCTTTCTTT. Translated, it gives CASSPALFVGGEAFF.

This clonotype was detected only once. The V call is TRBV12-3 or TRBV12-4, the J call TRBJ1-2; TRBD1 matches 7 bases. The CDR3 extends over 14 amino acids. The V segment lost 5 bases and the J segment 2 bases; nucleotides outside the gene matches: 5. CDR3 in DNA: TGTGCCAGCAGTCTGGGACAGACAAACTATGGCTACACCTTC. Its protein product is CASSLGQTNYGYTF.

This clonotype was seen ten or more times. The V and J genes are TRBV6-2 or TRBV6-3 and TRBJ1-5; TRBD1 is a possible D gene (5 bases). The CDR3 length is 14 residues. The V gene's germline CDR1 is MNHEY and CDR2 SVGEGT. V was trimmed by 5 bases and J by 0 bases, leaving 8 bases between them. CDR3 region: CASSRDLSNQPQHF. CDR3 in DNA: TGTGCCAGCAGTCGGGACCTTAGCAATCAGCCCCAGCATTTT.